This is a list of T cell receptor beta chains from one sample in a study of blood T cell repertoires in COVID-19. Clones were read by immunoSEQ multiplex PCR, and TCRdb kept only the in-frame ones, dropping some. In the table there are some 300,000 clones, roughly 91% of which are singletons. The specimen was PBMCs or T cells enriched from blood (not recorded which). The receptors shown here come from a woman aged 50 to 65 who had been exposed to COVID-19. The CDR3 runs from the conserved cysteine through the conserved F or W. Fields, in order: J gene, V gene, clone size, D gene, CDR3 protein, CDR3 DNA. The D gene is left open where the match is weak. Part of the rows lack a size; the others show once, few, many or a class for expanded clones.

>TRBJ1-4|TRBV27|NA|TRBD1
CASSFAPGQGVEKLFF
TGTGCCAGCAGTTTCGCGCCGGGACAGGGTGTCGAAAAACTGTTTTTT
>TRBJ2-5|TRBV11-2|once|NA
CASSLGYSQETQYF
TGTGCCAGCAGCTTAGGGTACAGTCAAGAGACCCAGTACTTC
>TRBJ2-7|TRBV11-3|NA|NA
CASSLGGSSYEQYF
TGTGCCAGCAGCTTAGGTGGCAGTTCCTACGAGCAGTACTTC
>TRBJ2-1|TRBV12-5|NA|TRBD1
CASGSGQPSSYNEQFF
TGTGCTAGTGGTTCGGGACAGCCAAGCTCCTACAATGAGCAGTTCTTC
>TRBJ2-5|TRBV5-6|NA|TRBD2
CASRTRDYAQETQYF
TGTGCCAGCAGAACTCGGGACTACGCCCAAGAGACCCAGTACTTC
>TRBJ2-7|TRBV28|NA|NA
CASSSIYDGQYF
TGTGCCAGCAGTTCTATCTACGATGGGCAGTACTTC
>TRBJ2-1|TRBV5-1|NA|TRBD2
CASSILAGSYNEQFF
TGCGCCAGCAGCATACTAGCGGGGTCCTACAATGAGCAGTTCTTC
>TRBJ2-2|TRBV5-1|NA|NA
CASSLYPRTANTGELFF
TGCGCCAGCAGCTTGTATCCGCGAACCGCGAACACCGGGGAGCTGTTTTTT
>TRBJ1-2|TRBV11-2|NA|NA
CASSQIGDNGYTF
TGTGCCAGCAGCCAGATCGGGGATAATGGCTACACCTTC
>TRBJ1-4|TRBV12-3/TRBV12-4|NA|TRBD1
CASSRTGNEKLFF
TGTGCCAGCTCCAGGACAGGGAATGAAAAACTGTTTTTT
>TRBJ2-7|TRBV28|NA|TRBD1
CASRGDSPSSYEQYF
TGTGCCAGCAGAGGGGACAGCCCGTCCTCCTACGAGCAGTACTTC
>TRBJ2-6|TRBV5-1|NA|NA
CASSSPTEKSNVLTF
TGCGCCAGCAGCTCTCCCACTGAGAAGTCCAACGTCCTGACTTTC
>TRBJ1-5|TRBV21-1|NA|NA
CASRARDRERYWGQPQHF
TGTGCCAGCAGAGCCAGGGACAGGGAAAGGTATTGGGGTCAGCCCCAGCATTTT
>TRBJ2-1|TRBV27|NA|TRBD1
CASSQATGAFYNEQFF
TGTGCCAGCAGTCAGGCGACAGGGGCCTTCTACAATGAGCAGTTCTTC
>TRBJ1-4|TRBV29-1|NA|NA
CSVDQDATNEKLFF
TGCAGCGTTGACCAGGATGCAACTAATGAAAAACTGTTTTTT
>TRBJ1-3|TRBV3-1/TRBV3-2|NA|NA
CASSQGRVGNTIYF
TGTGCCAGCAGCCAAGGGCGGGTTGGAAACACCATATATTTT